The present T cell receptor (beta chain) was sequenced within a study of T-cell reconstitution after alpha-beta-depleted transplantation in children. Ten or more counts support this clonotype. The V end lost 7 bases, the J end lost 4 bases, and 15 bases lay between the germline ends. The CDR3 loop spans 14 amino acids. CDR1 and CDR2 (germline): SNHLY, FYNNEI. Construction of the TCRbeta library involved unique molecular identifiers. TCRdb redid the calling of the PCR reads with MiXCR, one entry per CDR3 protein. The data hold almost 500,000 distinct CDR3 sequences, with over 9.5% observed a single time.

Sequencing used PBMCs, obtained before TCRalphabeta/CD19-depleted stem cell transplant. The rearrangement uses TRBV2 and TRBJ2-3; a possible D gene is TRBD2 (7 bases). The receptor was isolated from a child aged 2 to 15 with inherited bone marrow failure, due to receive a stem cell transplant. CDR3 residues: CASTEGGGPDTQYF. The CDR3 DNA reads TGTGCCAGCACCGAGGGGGGGGGCCCAGATACGCAGTATTTT.